What follows are 10 T cell receptor beta chains derived from one specimen sequenced in a study of T cells in tuberculosis. The time point is: new active TB diagnosis, blood taken before or within 7 days of starting treatment. Only in-frame clones appear in the TCRdb table, and some are missing; sequencing was by immunoSEQ multiplex PCR. The table records about 34,000 clones, 80% to 95% of them present only once. Here the sequenced sample was PBMCs, taken at tuberculosis diagnosis. All receptors come from an adult with tuberculosis.

The chain links TRBV7-2 to TRBJ1-2, with D possibly matching TRBD1 (6 bases). The CDR3 extends over 13 amino acids. Germline CDR1 and CDR2: SGHTA and FQGNSA. V shed 7 bases and J shed 5 bases, with 14 bases lying between them. This CDR3 is CASTSDRTYGYTF. CDR3 nucleotides: TGTGCCAGCACCTCTGACAGGACGTATGGCTACACCTTC.

The chain is built from TRBV4-1 and TRBJ1-6, with TRBD1 matching 8 bases. The germline gives CDR1 MGHRA, CDR2 YSYEKL. The CDR3 length is 15 residues. V shed 1 base, J shed 7 bases, and the junction held 3 bases outside the gene matches. The CDR3 is CASSQGTGINSPLHF. Written as DNA, the CDR3 is TGCGCCAGCAGCCAAGGGACAGGGATCAATTCACCCCTCCACTTT.

V and J are TRBV5-1 and TRBJ2-3; D remains ambiguous. The CDR3 covers 14 residues. With 0 bases removed from V and 4 bases from J, the gap between germline ends came to 9 bases. The germline V gene has CDR1 SGHRS and CDR2 YFSETQ. The CDR3 spells CASSLGFSPDTQYF. CDR3 DNA: TGCGCCAGCAGCTTGGGCTTTAGCCCAGATACGCAGTATTTT.

This sequence joins TRBV7-2 and TRBJ2-1, with D tentatively TRBD2 (6 bases). Per the germline V gene, CDR1 is SGHTA and CDR2 is FQGNSA. The V end lost 5 bases, the J end lost 7 bases, and 12 bases lay between the germline ends. The CDR3 totals 13 residues. The chain's CDR3 is CASSRLTRNEQFF. The CDR3 DNA is TGTGCCAGCAGCCGTCTGACTAGAAATGAGCAGTTCTTC.

This rearrangement joins TRBV6-6 to TRBJ1-5; perhaps TRBD1 as D (6 bases). Between the trimmed V and J ends, which lost 7 bases and 2 bases, there was a span of 12 bases. This CDR3 region has 14 residues. From germline, CDR1 is MNHNY and CDR2 SVGAGI (reference sequence). CDR3 DNA: TGTGCCAGCAATTTACAGGGTGGCAATCAGCCCCAGCATTTT. Translating it yields CASNLQGGNQPQHF.

V gene TRBV7-2 combines with J gene TRBJ2-5; D gene unclear. Germline V CDR1 and CDR2: SGHTA, FQGNSA. CDR3 length: 14 residues. Trimming left V 2 bases short and J 2 bases short, with 9 bases between. The CDR3 region has the DNA TGTGCCAGCAGCTTAAAACAGTTTCAAGAGACCCAGTACTTC. Its protein product is CASSLKQFQETQYF. The whole variable domain, remainder taken from reference TRBV7-2 and TRBJ2-5, is GAGVSQSPSNKVTEKGKDVELRCDPISGHTALYWYRQSLGQGLEFLIYFQGNSAPDKSGLPSDRFSAERTGGSVSTLTIQRTQQEDSAVYLCASSLKQFQETQYFGPGTRLLVL.

This clone has a single count. The chain has TRBV19 and TRBJ1-5; 11 bases line up with TRBD1. The CDR3 is 17 amino acids. V shed 6 bases, J shed 7 bases, and the junction held 14 bases outside the gene matches. CDR1 LNHDA and CDR2 SQIVND come from the germline V gene (reference sequence). CDR3: CASSPGQGATLGQPQHF. For the CDR3, the DNA is TGTGCCAGTAGCCCTGGACAGGGGGCGACTCTGGGCCAGCCCCAGCATTTT.

This clone came up a few times. The J gene is TRBJ1-2, the V gene TRBV5-1; no reliable D call. With 0 bases removed from V and 11 bases from J, the gap between germline ends came to 20 bases. This CDR3 is built from 15 residues. In germline, CDR1 is SGHRS, CDR2 YFSETQ. The CDR3 region is CASSLAEGRGLGYTF. DNA of the CDR3: TGCGCCAGCAGCTTGGCCGAGGGTAGAGGGCTCGGGTACACCTTC.

The gene calls are TRBV10-3 and TRBJ2-7, with D possibly being TRBD1 (5 bases). Between the trimmed V and J ends, which lost 4 bases and 3 bases, there was a span of 13 bases. The CDR3 is 14 amino acids. Germline CDR1 is ENHRY and CDR2 is SYGVKD. This CDR3 is CAISGAGPYYEQYF. The CDR3 region has the DNA TGTGCCATCAGTGGAGCAGGGCCATACTACGAGCAGTACTTC.

The chain carries TRBV11-2 and TRBJ2-7; no clear D. CDR1 and CDR2 from the germline V gene are SGHAT and FQNNGV. V lost 1 base and J 3 bases, leaving 7 bases between the germline ends. The CDR3 is made up of 13 amino acids. CDR3 bases: TGTGCCAGCAGCTTAGCCCCACTCTACGAGCAGTACTTC. It encodes CASSLAPLYEQYF.